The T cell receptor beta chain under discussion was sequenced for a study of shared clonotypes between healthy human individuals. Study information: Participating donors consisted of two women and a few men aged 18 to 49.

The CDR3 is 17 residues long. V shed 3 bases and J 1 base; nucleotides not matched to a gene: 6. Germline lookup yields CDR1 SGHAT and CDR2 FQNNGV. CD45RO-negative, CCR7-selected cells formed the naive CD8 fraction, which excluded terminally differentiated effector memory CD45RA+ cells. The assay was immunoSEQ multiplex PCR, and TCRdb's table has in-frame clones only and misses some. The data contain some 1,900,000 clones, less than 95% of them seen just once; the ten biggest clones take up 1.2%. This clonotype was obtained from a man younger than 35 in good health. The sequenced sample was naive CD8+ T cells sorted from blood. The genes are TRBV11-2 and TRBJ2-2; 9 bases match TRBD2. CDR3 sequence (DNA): TGTGCCAGCAGCTTTCCGGTAGCGGGGGAGAACACCGGGGAGCTGTTTTTT. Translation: CASSFPVAGENTGELFF. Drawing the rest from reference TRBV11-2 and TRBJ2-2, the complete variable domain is EAGVAQSPRYKIIEKRQSVAFWCNPISGHATLYWYQQILGQGPKLLIQFQNNGVVDDSQLPKDRFSAERLKGVDSTLKIQPAKLEDSAVYLCASSFPVAGENTGELFFGEGSRLTVL.